This is a list of T cell receptor beta chains from one sample in a study of T cells in Graves' hyperthyroidism and ophthalmopathy. TCRdb ran MiXCR on the multiplex PCR reads and lists one entry per CDR3 protein. This sample has 490,000 or so distinct CDR3 sequences, with around 50% found just once. Specimen: peripheral blood or thyroid tissue (not recorded which). The source of these receptors is an adult woman with Graves' disease, either hyperthyroidism or ophthalmopathy (not recorded which). Each CDR3 is given with its conserved first and last residue. The D gene is left open where the match is weak. Clone size is not always given. Where it is, it says once, few, many or a class for expanded clones.

size: many
J: TRBJ1-1
V: TRBV20-1
D: .
CDR3: CSARWGQLNTEAFF
DNA: TGCAGTGCTAGGTGGGGGCAGTTGAACACTGAAGCTTTCTTT

size: .
J: TRBJ1-1
V: TRBV29-1
D: TRBD1
CDR3: CSSSGQGDTEAFF
DNA: TGCAGTTCATCGGGACAGGGAGACACTGAAGCTTTCTTT

size: .
J: TRBJ1-1
V: TRBV20-1
D: TRBD1
CDR3: CSASGTGPNTEAFF
DNA: TGCAGTGCCAGTGGGACAGGCCCTAACACTGAAGCTTTCTTT

size: .
J: TRBJ2-5
V: TRBV6-1
D: .
CDR3: CAISDGGLAGETQYF
DNA: TGTGCCATCAGTGACGGAGGGCTAGCCGGTGAGACCCAGTACTTC

size: many
J: TRBJ1-1
V: TRBV20-1
D: .
CDR3: CSAIGLGSTEAFF
DNA: TGCAGTGCTATTGGTCTGGGGAGCACTGAAGCTTTCTTT

size: .
J: TRBJ2-5
V: TRBV29-1
D: TRBD1
CDR3: CSVDRGLETQYF
DNA: TGCAGCGTGGACAGGGGGCTTGAGACCCAGTACTTC

size: once
J: TRBJ2-5
V: TRBV14
D: TRBD2
CDR3: CASSQVSSGRGETQYF
DNA: TGTGCCAGCAGCCAAGTCTCTAGCGGGAGAGGAGAGACCCAGTACTTC

size: many
J: TRBJ1-2
V: TRBV4-1
D: .
CDR3: CASSQDRGSRYGYTF
DNA: TGCGCCAGCAGCCAAGATCGCGGCAGCAGGTATGGCTACACCTTC

size: few
J: TRBJ1-2
V: TRBV9
D: .
CDR3: CASSPRTGEGYGYTF
DNA: TGTGCCAGCAGCCCCCGGACTGGGGAAGGCTATGGCTACACCTTC

size: .
J: TRBJ1-3
V: TRBV11-2
D: .
CDR3: CASSPDPGLGNTIYF
DNA: TGTGCCAGCAGCCCGGATCCAGGCCTTGGAAACACCATATATTTT

size: few
J: TRBJ1-2
V: TRBV11-2
D: .
CDR3: CASSLGLIGYTF
DNA: TGTGCCAGCAGCTTAGGTCTGATTGGCTACACCTTC

size: .
J: TRBJ1-2
V: TRBV7-2
D: TRBD1
CDR3: CASSPDRGRLNYGYTF
DNA: TGTGCCAGCAGCCCAGACAGGGGGCGCCTAAACTATGGCTACACCTTC

size: .
J: TRBJ2-5
V: TRBV2
D: .
CDR3: CASRGPGQETQYF
DNA: TGTGCCAGCAGGGGCCCAGGACAAGAGACCCAGTACTTC

size: .
J: TRBJ2-7
V: TRBV7-2
D: .
CDR3: CASSMRPYPAWEQYF
DNA: TGTGCCAGTAGTATGAGACCGTACCCTGCTTGGGAGCAGTACTTC

size: .
J: TRBJ1-6
V: TRBV7-2
D: .
CDR3: CASSLYGGVRSPLHF
DNA: TGTGCCAGCAGCTTATATGGCGGGGTTAGATCACCCCTCCACTTT

size: .
J: TRBJ2-5
V: TRBV7-8
D: .
CDR3: CASSLPSLSETQYF
DNA: TGTGCCAGCAGCTTACCTAGTTTGTCGGAGACCCAGTACTTC

size: .
J: TRBJ2-7
V: TRBV29-1
D: TRBD1
CDR3: CSYRTGEGEQYF
DNA: TGCAGCTATCGGACAGGGGAAGGGGAGCAGTACTTC

size: .
J: TRBJ1-2
V: TRBV20-1
D: .
CDR3: CSIEQGNYGYTF
DNA: TGCAGTATCGAACAGGGCAACTATGGCTACACCTTC

size: many
J: TRBJ1-2
V: TRBV9
D: TRBD1
CDR3: CASTTGTANYGYTF
DNA: TGTGCCAGCACGACCGGGACAGCTAACTATGGCTACACCTTC

size: .
J: TRBJ1-1
V: TRBV29-1
D: .
CDR3: CSVLGSGERTEAFF
DNA: TGCAGCGTTTTAGGGTCAGGGGAGAGGACTGAAGCTTTCTTT